A selection of T cell receptor beta chains follows, all from one sample in a study of blood T cell repertoires in COVID-19. Method: immunoSEQ multiplex PCR; TCRdb's copy keeps in-frame clones and lacks some. Of 30,000 to 40,000 clones listed, approximately 83% are singletons. The sequencing sample was made of peripheral blood. The receptors were gathered from a woman of 80 years or more with active or convalescent COVID-19. CDR3s include the opening cysteine and the closing phenylalanine or tryptophan. The D gene is left open where the match is weak. Not every row has a clone size; where given, it reads once, few, many or a size class.

- | TRBJ2-7 | TRBV5-1 | - | CASSLDREDRAGPYEQYF | TGCGCCAGCAGCTTGGATCGGGAAGACCGGGCGGGACCCTACGAGCAGTACTTC
- | TRBJ1-1 | TRBV5-1 | - | CASSLGSGLMNTEAFF | TGCGCCAGCAGCTTGGGCTCAGGACTAATGAACACTGAAGCTTTCTTT
- | TRBJ1-5 | TRBV19 | once | CASTNIRGNREDSNQPQHF | TGTGCCAGTACCAATATAAGGGGAAACCGCGAGGATAGCAATCAGCCCCAGCATTTT
TRBD2 | TRBJ2-5 | TRBV5-1 | - | CASSKLWASGGGETQYF | TGCGCCAGCAGCAAACTTTGGGCTAGCGGAGGTGGGGAGACCCAGTACTTC
- | TRBJ1-6 | TRBV9 | - | CASSVVAGYSPLHF | TGTGCCAGCAGCGTAGTTGCAGGCTATTCACCCCTCCACTTT
TRBD2 | TRBJ2-5 | TRBV6-5 | - | CASGGLAGGEETQYF | TGTGCCAGCGGGGGACTAGCGGGGGGTGAAGAGACCCAGTACTTC
- | TRBJ1-1 | TRBV9 | - | CASSPQPGTEAFF | TGTGCCAGCAGCCCTCAGCCCGGGACTGAAGCTTTCTTT
- | TRBJ2-7 | TRBV7-7 | medium-sized | CASSFGDNYEQYF | TGTGCCAGCAGCTTCGGGGATAACTACGAGCAGTACTTC
- | TRBJ1-3 | TRBV5-4 | - | CASSGTDRGNTIYF | TGTGCCAGCAGCGGGACTGATCGTGGAAACACCATATATTTT
- | TRBJ1-1 | TRBV2 | - | CASRAGRKNTEAFF | TGTGCCAGCAGGGCGGGGCGGAAAAACACTGAAGCTTTCTTT
TRBD2 | TRBJ2-1 | TRBV2 | - | CASRGTSGSYNEQFF | TGTGCCAGCAGAGGGACTAGCGGCTCCTACAATGAGCAGTTCTTC
TRBD1 | TRBJ1-3 | TRBV11-3 | - | CASSPRTGKDTIYF | TGTGCCAGCAGCCCTCGGACAGGGAAGGACACCATATATTTT
- | TRBJ2-1 | TRBV4-3 | - | CASSQDEGGGAYNEQFF | TGCGCCAGCAGCCAAGATGAGGGGGGGGGCGCTTACAATGAGCAGTTCTTC
TRBD1 | TRBJ1-3 | TRBV6-2/TRBV6-3 | - | CASSDRDSGNTIYF | TGTGCCAGCAGTGACAGGGACTCTGGAAACACCATATATTTT
TRBD1 | TRBJ1-5 | TRBV29-1 | few | CSAGAGGSNQPQHF | TGCAGCGCTGGGGCAGGGGGTAGCAATCAGCCCCAGCATTTT
- | TRBJ1-1 | TRBV18 | once | CASSPRVSGFGTEAFF | TGTGCCAGCTCACCACGGGTTTCAGGGTTCGGAACTGAAGCTTTCTTT
- | TRBJ2-5 | TRBV5-1 | once | CASSTPSDLETQYF | TGCGCCAGCAGCACACCTAGCGATCTAGAGACCCAGTACTTC
TRBD1 | TRBJ2-7 | TRBV4-1 | few | CASSQGRQGAHEQYF | TGCGCCAGCAGCCAAGGCCGACAGGGGGCCCACGAGCAGTACTTC
- | TRBJ2-1 | TRBV21-1 | - | CASSKWASGRSLYNEQFF | TGTGCCAGCAGCAAATGGGCTAGCGGGAGGTCCCTCTACAATGAGCAGTTCTTC
- | TRBJ2-7 | TRBV6-5 | - | CASTPGQGSYEQYF | TGTGCCAGCACCCCGGGACAAGGGTCCTACGAGCAGTACTTC